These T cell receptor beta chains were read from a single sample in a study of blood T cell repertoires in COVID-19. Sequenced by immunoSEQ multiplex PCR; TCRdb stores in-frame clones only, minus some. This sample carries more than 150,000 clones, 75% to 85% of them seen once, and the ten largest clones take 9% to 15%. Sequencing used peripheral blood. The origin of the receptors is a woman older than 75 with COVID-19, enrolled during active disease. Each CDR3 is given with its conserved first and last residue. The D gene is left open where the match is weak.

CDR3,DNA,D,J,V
CASHSSGKAKNIQYF,TGTGCCAGCCATTCTAGCGGTAAAGCCAAAAACATTCAGTACTTC,TRBD2,TRBJ2-4,TRBV28
CASSEGWGGMTPQHF,TGTGCCAGCAGTGAAGGGTGGGGAGGGATGACGCCCCAGCATTTT,-,TRBJ1-5,TRBV2
CASSPLKGAGYGYTF,TGTGCCAGCTCACCACTCAAGGGGGCCGGCTATGGCTACACCTTC,TRBD1,TRBJ1-2,TRBV18
CASSHRTGSYEQYF,TGTGCCAGCAGCCATCGGACTGGTTCCTACGAGCAGTACTTC,-,TRBJ2-7,TRBV3-1/TRBV3-2
CASSGAGEKRELFF,TGTGCCAGCAGTGGGGCGGGGGAAAAACGGGAGCTGTTTTTT,TRBD2,TRBJ2-2,TRBV2
CASSHQGDRGREKLFF,TGCGCCAGCAGCCACCAAGGGGACAGGGGGAGGGAAAAACTGTTTTTT,TRBD1,TRBJ1-4,TRBV4-1
CASSPWTGVGEKLFF,TGTGCCAGCAGTCCCTGGACAGGGGTTGGTGAAAAACTGTTTTTT,TRBD1,TRBJ1-4,TRBV27
CASSPTLAGEYNEQFF,TGCGCCAGCAGCCCCACGCTAGCGGGGGAGTACAATGAGCAGTTCTTC,TRBD2,TRBJ2-1,TRBV5-1
CASSHRTGDSPLHF,TGTGCCAGCAGCCATAGGACAGGGGATTCACCCCTCCACTTT,TRBD1,TRBJ1-6,TRBV3-1/TRBV3-2
CATRQGAAKNIQYF,TGTGCCACTAGACAGGGGGCAGCCAAAAACATTCAGTACTTC,TRBD1,TRBJ2-4,TRBV19
CASSLLVWDTQYF,TGTGCCAGCAGCTTACTAGTTTGGGATACGCAGTATTTT,-,TRBJ2-3,TRBV7-9